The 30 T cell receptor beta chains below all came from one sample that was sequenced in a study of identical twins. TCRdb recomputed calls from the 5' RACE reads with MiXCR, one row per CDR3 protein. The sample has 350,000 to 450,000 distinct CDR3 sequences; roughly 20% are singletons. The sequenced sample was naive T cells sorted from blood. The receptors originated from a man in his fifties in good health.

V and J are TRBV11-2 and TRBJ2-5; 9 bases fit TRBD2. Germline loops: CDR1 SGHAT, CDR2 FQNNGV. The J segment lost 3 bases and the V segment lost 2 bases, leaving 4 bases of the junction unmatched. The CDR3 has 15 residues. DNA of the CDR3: TGTGCCAGCAGCTTAATTGCTAGCGGGAAAGAGACCCAGTACTTC. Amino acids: CASSLIASGKETQYF.

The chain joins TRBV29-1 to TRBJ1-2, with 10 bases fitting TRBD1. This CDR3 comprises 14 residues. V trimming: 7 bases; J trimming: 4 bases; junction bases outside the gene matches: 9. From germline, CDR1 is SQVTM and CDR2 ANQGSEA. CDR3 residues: CSAETGGAPYGYTF. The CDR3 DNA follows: TGCAGCGCTGAGACAGGGGGCGCGCCCTATGGCTACACCTTC. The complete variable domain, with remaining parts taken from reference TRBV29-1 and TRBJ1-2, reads SAVISQKPSRDICQRGTSLTIQCQVDSQVTMMFWYRQQPGQSLTLIATANQGSEATYESGFVIDKFPISRPNLTFSTLTVSNMSPEDSSIYLCSAETGGAPYGYTFGSGTRLTVV.

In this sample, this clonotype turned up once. Here the CDR3 reads CSAEAGGTTLYNEQFF. CDR3 nucleotide sequence: TGCAGTGCGGAAGCGGGAGGTACTACCCTCTACAATGAGCAGTTCTTC. The chain carries TRBV20-1 and TRBJ2-1; 9 bases are a match to TRBD2. The V gene end was trimmed by 6 bases and the J gene end by 3 bases; junction bases not matched to a gene: 12. Germline lookup yields CDR1 DFQATT and CDR2 SNEGSKA (reference sequence). The CDR3 has 16 amino acids.

The CDR3: CSTTGTGELFF. The CDR3 nucleotides read TGCAGTACTACAGGGACCGGGGAGCTGTTTTTT. The chain couples TRBV20-1 to TRBJ2-2, with D maybe TRBD1 (6 bases). The CDR3 length is 11 residues. The germline gives CDR1 DFQATT, CDR2 SNEGSKA (reference sequence). Trimming left V 8 bases short and J 5 bases short, with 9 bases between.

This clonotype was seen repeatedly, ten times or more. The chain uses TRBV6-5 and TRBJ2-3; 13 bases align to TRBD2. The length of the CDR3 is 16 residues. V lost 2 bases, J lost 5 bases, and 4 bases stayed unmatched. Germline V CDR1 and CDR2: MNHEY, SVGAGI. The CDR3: CASSYRTSGRGDTQYF. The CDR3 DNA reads TGTGCCAGCAGTTACAGGACTAGCGGGAGAGGAGATACGCAGTATTTT.

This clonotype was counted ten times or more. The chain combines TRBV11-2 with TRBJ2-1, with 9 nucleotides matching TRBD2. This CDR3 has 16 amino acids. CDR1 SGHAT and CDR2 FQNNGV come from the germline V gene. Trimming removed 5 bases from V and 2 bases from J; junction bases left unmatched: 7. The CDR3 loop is CASSPRRGRAYNEQFF. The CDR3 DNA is TGTGCCAGCAGCCCCCGGCGCGGGAGGGCCTACAATGAGCAGTTCTTC.

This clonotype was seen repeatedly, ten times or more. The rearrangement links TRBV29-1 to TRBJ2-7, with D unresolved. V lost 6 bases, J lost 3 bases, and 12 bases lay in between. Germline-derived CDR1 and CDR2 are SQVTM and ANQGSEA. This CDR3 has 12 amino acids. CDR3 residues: CSVRLTNYEQYF. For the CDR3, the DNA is TGCAGCGTGCGACTTACCAACTACGAGCAGTACTTC.

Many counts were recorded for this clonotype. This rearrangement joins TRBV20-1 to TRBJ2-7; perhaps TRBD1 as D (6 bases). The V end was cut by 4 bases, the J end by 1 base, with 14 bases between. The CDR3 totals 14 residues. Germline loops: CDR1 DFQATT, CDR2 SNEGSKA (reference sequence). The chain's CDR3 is CSAIGTYLSYEQYF. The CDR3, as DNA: TGCAGTGCTATAGGGACATACCTATCCTACGAGCAGTACTTC.

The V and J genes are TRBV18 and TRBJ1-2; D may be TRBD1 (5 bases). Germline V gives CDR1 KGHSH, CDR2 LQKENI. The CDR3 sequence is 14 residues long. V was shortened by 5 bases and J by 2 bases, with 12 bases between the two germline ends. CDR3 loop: CASSLGTDNYGYTF. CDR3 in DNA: TGTGCCAGCTCATTGGGGACTGACAACTATGGCTACACCTTC.

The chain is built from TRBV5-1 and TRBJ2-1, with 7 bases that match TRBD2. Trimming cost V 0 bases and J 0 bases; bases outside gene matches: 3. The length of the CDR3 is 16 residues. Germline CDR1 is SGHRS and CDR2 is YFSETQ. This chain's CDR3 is CASSLAAGNSYNEQFF. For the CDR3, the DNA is TGCGCCAGCAGCTTGGCAGCGGGGAACTCCTACAATGAGCAGTTCTTC. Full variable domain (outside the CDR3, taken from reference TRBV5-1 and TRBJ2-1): KAGVTQTPRYLIKTRGQQVTLSCSPISGHRSVSWYQQTPGQGLQFLFEYFSETQRNKGNFPGRFSGRQFSNSRSEMNVSTLELGDSALYLCASSLAAGNSYNEQFFGPGTRLTVL.

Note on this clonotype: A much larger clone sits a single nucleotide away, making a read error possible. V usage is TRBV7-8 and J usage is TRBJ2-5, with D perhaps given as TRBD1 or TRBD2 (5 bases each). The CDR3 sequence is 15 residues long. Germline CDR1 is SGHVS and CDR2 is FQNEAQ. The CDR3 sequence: CASSPQGTDGETRYF. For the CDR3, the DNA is TGTGCCAGCAGCCCGCAGGGTACGGACGGGGAGACCCGGTACTTC.

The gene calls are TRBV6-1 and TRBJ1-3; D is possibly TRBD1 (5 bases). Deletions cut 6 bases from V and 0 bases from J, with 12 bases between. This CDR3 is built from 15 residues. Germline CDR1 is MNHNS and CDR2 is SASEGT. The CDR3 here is CASRLDRSSGNTIYF. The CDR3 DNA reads TGTGCCAGCAGGCTCGACAGAAGCTCTGGAAACACCATATATTTT.

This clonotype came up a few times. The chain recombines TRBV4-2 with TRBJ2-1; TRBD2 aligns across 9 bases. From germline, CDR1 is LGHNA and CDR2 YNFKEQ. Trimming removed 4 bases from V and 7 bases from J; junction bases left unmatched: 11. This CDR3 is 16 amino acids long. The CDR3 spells CASSLQFAGGHNEQFF. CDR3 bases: TGTGCCAGCAGCCTCCAATTTGCGGGGGGGCATAATGAGCAGTTCTTC.

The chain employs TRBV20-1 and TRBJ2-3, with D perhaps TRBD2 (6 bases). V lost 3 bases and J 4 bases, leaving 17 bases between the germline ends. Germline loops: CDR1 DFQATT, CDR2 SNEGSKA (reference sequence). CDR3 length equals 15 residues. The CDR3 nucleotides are TGCAGTGCTAGCCAGACTAGTTTCGGCCCAGATACGCAGTATTTT. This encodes CSASQTSFGPDTQYF.

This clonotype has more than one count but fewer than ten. For the CDR3, the DNA is TGTGCCAGCAGCCTAACATCGAACACTGAAGCTTTCTTT. Its protein product is CASSLTSNTEAFF. This chain joins TRBV11-2 and TRBJ1-1; D unresolved. Germline V gene data show CDR1 as SGHAT and CDR2 as FQNNGV. With 5 bases removed from V and 1 base from J, the gap between germline ends came to 8 bases. This CDR3 is 13 amino acids long.

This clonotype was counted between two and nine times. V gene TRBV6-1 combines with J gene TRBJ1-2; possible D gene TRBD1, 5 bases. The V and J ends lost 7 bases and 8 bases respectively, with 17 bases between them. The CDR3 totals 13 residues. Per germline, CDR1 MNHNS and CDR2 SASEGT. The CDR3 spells CASTNLIREGYTF. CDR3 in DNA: TGTGCCAGCACCAACCTGATCAGGGAGGGCTACACCTTC.

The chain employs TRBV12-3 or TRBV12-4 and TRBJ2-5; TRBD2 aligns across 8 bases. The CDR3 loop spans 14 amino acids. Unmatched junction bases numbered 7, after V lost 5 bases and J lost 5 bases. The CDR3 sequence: CASSKIAGMETQYF. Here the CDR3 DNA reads TGTGCCAGCAGTAAGATAGCGGGGATGGAGACCCAGTACTTC.

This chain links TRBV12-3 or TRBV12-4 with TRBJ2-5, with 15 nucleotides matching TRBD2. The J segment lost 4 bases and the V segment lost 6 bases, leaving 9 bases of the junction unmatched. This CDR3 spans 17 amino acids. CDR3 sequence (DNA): TGTGCCAGCAGAAATCCGGGACTAGCGGGGGGACGAGAGACCCAGTACTTC. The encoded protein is CASRNPGLAGGRETQYF.

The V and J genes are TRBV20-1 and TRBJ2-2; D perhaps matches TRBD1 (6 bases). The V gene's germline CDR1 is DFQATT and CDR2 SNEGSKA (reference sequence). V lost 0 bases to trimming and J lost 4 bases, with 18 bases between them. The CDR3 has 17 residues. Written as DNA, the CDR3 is TGCAGTGCTAGAGATTTGAGGCGGCGAGGGGGCACCGGGGAGCTGTTTTTT. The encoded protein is CSARDLRRRGGTGELFF.

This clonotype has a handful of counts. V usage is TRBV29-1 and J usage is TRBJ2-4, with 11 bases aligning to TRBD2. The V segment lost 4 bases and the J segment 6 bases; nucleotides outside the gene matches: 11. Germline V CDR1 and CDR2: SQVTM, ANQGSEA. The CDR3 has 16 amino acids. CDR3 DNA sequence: TGCAGCGTTGCGGGGGTTAGCGGGAGGGCCGTAAACATTCAGTACTTC. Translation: CSVAGVSGRAVNIQYF.

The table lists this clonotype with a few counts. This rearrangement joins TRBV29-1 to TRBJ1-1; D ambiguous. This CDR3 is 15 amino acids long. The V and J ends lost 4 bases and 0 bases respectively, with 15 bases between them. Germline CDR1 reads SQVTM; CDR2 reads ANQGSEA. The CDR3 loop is CSVAWGGVMNTEAFF. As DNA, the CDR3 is TGCAGCGTTGCGTGGGGTGGGGTAATGAACACTGAAGCTTTCTTT. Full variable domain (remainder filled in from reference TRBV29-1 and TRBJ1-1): SAVISQKPSRDICQRGTSLTIQCQVDSQVTMMFWYRQQPGQSLTLIATANQGSEATYESGFVIDKFPISRPNLTFSTLTVSNMSPEDSSIYLCSVAWGGVMNTEAFFGQGTRLTVV.

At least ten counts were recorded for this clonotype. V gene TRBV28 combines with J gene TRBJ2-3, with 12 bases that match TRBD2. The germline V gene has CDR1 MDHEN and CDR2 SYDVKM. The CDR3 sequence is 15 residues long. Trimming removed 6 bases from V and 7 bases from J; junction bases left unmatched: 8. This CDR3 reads CASRLTSGSAHTQYF. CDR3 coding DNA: TGTGCCAGCAGACTGACTAGCGGGAGCGCACATACGCAGTATTTT.

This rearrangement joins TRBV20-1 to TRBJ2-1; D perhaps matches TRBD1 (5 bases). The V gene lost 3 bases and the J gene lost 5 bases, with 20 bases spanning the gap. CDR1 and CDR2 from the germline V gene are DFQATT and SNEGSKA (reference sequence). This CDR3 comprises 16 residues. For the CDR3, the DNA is TGCAGTGCTAGCCCCCCCGGTGGACATGCAGACAATGAGCAGTTCTTC. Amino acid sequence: CSASPPGGHADNEQFF.

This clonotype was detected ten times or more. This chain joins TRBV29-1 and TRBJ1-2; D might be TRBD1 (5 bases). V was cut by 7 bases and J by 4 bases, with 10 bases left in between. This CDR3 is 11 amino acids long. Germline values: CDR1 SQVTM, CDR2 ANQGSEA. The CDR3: CSGEGTYGYTF. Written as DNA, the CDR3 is TGCAGCGGAGAAGGGACCTATGGCTACACCTTC.

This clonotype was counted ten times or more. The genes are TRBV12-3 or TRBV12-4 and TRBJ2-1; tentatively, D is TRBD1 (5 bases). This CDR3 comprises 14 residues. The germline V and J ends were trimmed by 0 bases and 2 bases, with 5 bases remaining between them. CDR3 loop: CASSLAGPYNEQFF. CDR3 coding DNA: TGTGCCAGCAGTTTAGCGGGGCCCTACAATGAGCAGTTCTTC.

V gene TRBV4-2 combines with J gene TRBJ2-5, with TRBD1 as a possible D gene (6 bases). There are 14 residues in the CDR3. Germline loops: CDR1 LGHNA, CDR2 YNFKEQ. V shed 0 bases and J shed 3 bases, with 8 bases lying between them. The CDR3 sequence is CASSQDGTKETQYF. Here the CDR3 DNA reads TGTGCCAGCAGCCAAGATGGGACAAAAGAGACCCAGTACTTC.

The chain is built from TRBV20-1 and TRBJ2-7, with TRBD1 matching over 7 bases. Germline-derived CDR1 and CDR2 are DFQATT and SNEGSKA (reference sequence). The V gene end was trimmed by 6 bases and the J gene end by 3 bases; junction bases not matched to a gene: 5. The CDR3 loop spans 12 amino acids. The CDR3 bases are TGCAGTGCCATAGACAGGGACTACGAGCAGTACTTC. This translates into CSAIDRDYEQYF.

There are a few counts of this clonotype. The CDR3 loop is CASRDHPGVDTQYF. DNA of the CDR3: TGCGCCAGCAGAGACCACCCAGGGGTAGATACGCAGTATTTT. The J gene is TRBJ2-3, the V gene TRBV10-2; D may be TRBD1 (6 bases). The length of the CDR3 is 14 residues. V dropped 6 bases and J dropped 5 bases, with 15 bases sitting between them. Germline CDR1 WSHSY, CDR2 SAAADI.

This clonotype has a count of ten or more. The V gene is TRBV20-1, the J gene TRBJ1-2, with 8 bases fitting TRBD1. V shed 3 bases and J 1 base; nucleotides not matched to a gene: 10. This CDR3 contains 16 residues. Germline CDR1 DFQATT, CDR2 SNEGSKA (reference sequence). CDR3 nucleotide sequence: TGCAGTGCTAGTAGACAGGGGTCCAACATTAACTATGGCTACACCTTC. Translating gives CSASRQGSNINYGYTF.

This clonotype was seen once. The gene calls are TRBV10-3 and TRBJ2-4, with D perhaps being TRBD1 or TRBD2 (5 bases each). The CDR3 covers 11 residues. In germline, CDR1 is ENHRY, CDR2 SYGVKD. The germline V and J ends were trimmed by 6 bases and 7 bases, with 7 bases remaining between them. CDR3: CAIRGDNIQYF. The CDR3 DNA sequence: TGTGCCATCAGGGGGGACAACATTCAGTACTTC.